The 14 T cell receptor beta chains in this list originate from one sample, sequenced in a study of blood T cells in healthy people across ages (dated by TCRdb to the mid-2010s). Library generation was performed with 5' RACE. Sequenced on an Illumina HiSeq 2500. A second PCR of roughly 6 to 12 cycles was run with a J-beta primer mix and a sample-barcoded 5' primer. The public sequencing data were trimmed at Q25 with fastp and processed into clonotypes with MiXCR by TCRdb, which kept only in-frame beta chains. Every entry covers one CDR3 protein and lists the most common genes and DNA from its rows. The sample table holds around 870,000 distinct CDR3 sequences, of which more than 25% were seen once. 17% of the sample is in the top ten clones. Sequencing input: blood. These receptors were obtained from a woman over 75 in good health.

The table lists this clonotype with many counts. The junction differs from germline at one of its ends, possibly a read error. This chain uses TRBV5-1 with TRBJ2-1; TRBD2 might be the D (7 bases). The CDR3 length is 14 residues. The germline V gene has CDR1 SGHRS and CDR2 YFSETQ. The CDR3 protein is CASSLGGASNEQFF. The CDR3, as DNA: TGCGCCAGCAGTTTGGGGGGGGCCTCCAATGAGCAGTTCTTC.

In its sample, this clonotype was seen once. The chain recombines TRBV5-6 with TRBJ2-1; 9 nucleotides agree with TRBD1. V lost 3 bases and J lost 2; bases outside the gene matches: 6. The CDR3 totals 16 residues. Per the germline V gene, CDR1 is SGHDT and CDR2 is YYEEEE. CDR3 residues: CASSSIDRGAYNEQFF. The CDR3 DNA is TGTGCCAGCAGCTCTATCGACAGGGGGGCCTACAATGAGCAGTTCTTC.

In this sample, this clonotype turned up many times. The chain has TRBV7-9 and TRBJ1-2; no clear D. The germline V gene encodes CDR1 SEHNR and CDR2 FQNEAQ (reference sequence). The CDR3 consists of 11 residues. The V gene lost 6 bases and the J gene lost 5 bases, with 7 bases spanning the gap. The CDR3 coding sequence is TGTGCCAGCAGTCCGCGGTATGGCTACACCTTC. Residues: CASSPRYGYTF.

This clonotype occurred a few times. The chain joins TRBV30 to TRBJ2-2, with 7 nucleotides matching TRBD1. With V trimmed by 3 bases and J by 4 bases, 8 bases remained unmatched. Per the germline V gene, CDR1 is GTSNPN and CDR2 is SVGIG (reference sequence). This CDR3 has 15 amino acids. CDR3 nucleotides: TGTGCCTGGAGGGGTAGGGGGCAGAGCACCGGGGAGCTGTTTTTT. It encodes CAWRGRGQSTGELFF.

This clonotype was counted at least ten times. V usage is TRBV6-2 or TRBV6-3 and J usage is TRBJ2-7; a possible D gene is TRBD2 (6 bases). Deletions cut 8 bases from V and 7 bases from J, with 21 bases between. Germline-derived CDR1 and CDR2 are MNHEY and SVGEGT. This CDR3 has 14 amino acids. The CDR3 protein is CASRHGGSLPEQYF. DNA of the CDR3: TGTGCCAGCCGCCATGGGGGGTCCCTCCCTGAGCAGTACTTC.

This rearrangement joins TRBV7-2 to TRBJ1-1; D is unclear. Per the germline V gene, CDR1 is SGHTA and CDR2 is FQGNSA. With 7 bases removed from V and 1 base from J, the gap between germline ends came to 13 bases. CDR3 length: 14 amino acids. CDR3 sequence: CASTGPPPNTEAFF. In DNA, the CDR3 is TGTGCCAGCACCGGTCCCCCGCCGAACACTGAAGCTTTCTTT.

At least ten counts were recorded for this clonotype. The J gene is TRBJ1-2, the V gene TRBV27; 7 bases agree with TRBD1. The junction had 9 bases not matched to a gene; V was cut back by 5 bases and J by 3 bases. CDR3 size: 15 residues. Germline CDR1 and CDR2: MNHEY and SMNVEV (reference sequence). CDR3 in DNA: TGTGCCAGCAGTACCTCCACAGGGGTTCACTATGGCTACACCTTC. It encodes CASSTSTGVHYGYTF.

CDR3 loop: CSARDHRGQSSYNEQFF. The CDR3 nucleotides read TGCAGTGCTAGAGATCATAGGGGTCAGAGCTCCTACAATGAGCAGTTCTTC. The chain employs TRBV20-1 and TRBJ2-1, with D possibly being TRBD1 (5 bases). The V gene lost 0 bases and the J gene lost 0 bases, with 15 bases spanning the gap. The CDR3 spans 17 residues. The germline gives CDR1 DFQATT, CDR2 SNEGSKA (reference sequence).

The chain recombines TRBV20-1 with TRBJ1-1; no firm D call. This CDR3 has 12 amino acids. V gave up 6 bases and J gave up 1 base, with 9 bases separating them. CDR1 and CDR2 (germline): DFQATT, SNEGSKA (reference sequence). The CDR3 sequence is CSASPRNTEAFF. The CDR3 DNA is TGCAGTGCCAGTCCCAGGAACACTGAAGCTTTCTTT.

Here the CDR3 reads CASRRNRAANEKLFF. The CDR3 nucleotides are TGTGCCAGCAGGAGAAACAGGGCGGCTAATGAAAAACTGTTTTTT. The chain combines TRBV6-5 with TRBJ1-4, with D perhaps matching TRBD1 (6 bases). The CDR3 consists of 15 residues. CDR1 is MNHEY, CDR2 SVGAGI, per germline. The germline V and J ends were trimmed by 6 bases and 3 bases, with 14 bases remaining between them.

As regards this clonotype: Compared with germline, one end of the junction differs, possibly owing to a read error. The V gene is TRBV6-6, the J gene TRBJ1-2; a weak D match, TRBD1 (5 bases). The CDR3 runs 14 residues. Germline CDR1 reads MNHNY; CDR2 reads SVGAGI (reference sequence). The CDR3 protein is CAGSYSMEGLSYTF. The CDR3 DNA reads TGTGCCGGCAGTTACTCGATGGAGGGGCTCAGCTACACCTTC.

The V call is TRBV20-1, the J call TRBJ2-3; 11 positions match TRBD2. Germline V gene sequence: CDR1 DFQATT, CDR2 SNEGSKA (reference sequence). The CDR3 runs 13 residues. J lost 3 bases, V lost 7 bases, and 3 bases had no gene match. CDR3 protein: CSVSGGVTDTQYF. The CDR3, as DNA: TGCAGTGTTAGCGGGGGGGTTACAGATACGCAGTATTTT.

Ten or more counts support this clonotype. V usage is TRBV29-1 and J usage is TRBJ2-5; 10 positions agree with TRBD1. The CDR3 spans 14 residues. Unmatched junction bases numbered 7, after V lost 5 bases and J lost 4 bases. From germline, CDR1 is SQVTM and CDR2 ANQGSEA. The CDR3 nucleotides read TGCAGCGTTCGGACAGGGGGTCTGGTAGAGACCCAGTACTTC. Translated: CSVRTGGLVETQYF. The full variable domain, in which reference TRBV29-1 and TRBJ2-5 provide the parts outside the CDR3, is SAVISQKPSRDICQRGTSLTIQCQVDSQVTMMFWYRQQPGQSLTLIATANQGSEATYESGFVIDKFPISRPNLTFSTLTVSNMSPEDSSIYLCSVRTGGLVETQYFGPGTRLLVL.

The table lists this clonotype with a few counts. The V call is TRBV18, the J call TRBJ2-7, with 12 bases identical to TRBD2. Germline CDR1 reads KGHSH; CDR2 reads LQKENI. V lost 2 bases and J lost 0; bases outside the gene matches: 2. The CDR3 spans 16 residues. The CDR3 region is CASSPGLAGSSYEQYF. The CDR3 DNA is TGTGCCAGCTCACCAGGACTAGCGGGGAGCTCCTACGAGCAGTACTTC.